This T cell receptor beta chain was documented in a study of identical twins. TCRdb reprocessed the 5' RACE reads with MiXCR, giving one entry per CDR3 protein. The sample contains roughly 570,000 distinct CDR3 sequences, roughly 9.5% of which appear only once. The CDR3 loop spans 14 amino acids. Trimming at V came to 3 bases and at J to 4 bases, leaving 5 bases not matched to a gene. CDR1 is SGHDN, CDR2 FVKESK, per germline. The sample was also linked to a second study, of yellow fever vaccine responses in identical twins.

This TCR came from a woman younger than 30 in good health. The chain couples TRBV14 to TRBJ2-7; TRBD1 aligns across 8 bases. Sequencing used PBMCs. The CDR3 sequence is CASSQVDRGYEQYF. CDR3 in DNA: TGTGCCAGCAGCCAGGTTGACAGGGGTTACGAGCAGTACTTC.